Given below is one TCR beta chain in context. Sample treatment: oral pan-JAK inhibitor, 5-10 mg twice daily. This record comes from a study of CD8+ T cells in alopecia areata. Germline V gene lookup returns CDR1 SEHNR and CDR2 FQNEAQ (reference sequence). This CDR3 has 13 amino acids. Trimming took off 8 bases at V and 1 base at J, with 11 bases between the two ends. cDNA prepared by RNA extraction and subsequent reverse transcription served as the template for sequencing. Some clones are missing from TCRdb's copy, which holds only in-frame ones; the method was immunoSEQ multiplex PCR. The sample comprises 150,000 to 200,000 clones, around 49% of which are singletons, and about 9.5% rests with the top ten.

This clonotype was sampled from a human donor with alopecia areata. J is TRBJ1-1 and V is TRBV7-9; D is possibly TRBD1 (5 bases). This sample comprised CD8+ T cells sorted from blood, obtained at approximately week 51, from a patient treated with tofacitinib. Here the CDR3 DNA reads TGTGCCAGCTCGTCCAGGGCGAACACTGAAGCTTTCTTT. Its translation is CASSSRANTEAFF.